Sequencing of this T cell receptor beta chain was carried out in a study of T cell repertoires in cytomegalovirus infection. Study background: TCR beta signatures that were public indicated CMV infection and matching HLA type.

TCRdb processed the reads anew with MiXCR; each CDR3 protein has one entry. The sample yields around 200,000 distinct CDR3 sequences, roughly a sixth seen once. Study-level findings and limits: CMV-specific HLA-C-restricted TCR beta clonotypes dominated the ex vivo response. Individuals carrying CMV plus the relevant HLA were identified by cumulative frequency of public TCR beta families.

This clonotype was detected a few times. Its antigen is undetermined. CDR1 is MNHEY and CDR2 is SVGEGT in the germline V gene. The CDR3 runs to 15 residues. Trimming pared 2 bases from V and 0 bases from J, leaving 7 bases between. The gene calls are TRBV6-2 or TRBV6-3 and TRBJ1-4; D is unclear. The sequence was collected from a human donor in good health (CMV status not recorded). Some clones in this sample may be carry-over from other donors' samples. Material for sequencing was CD8+ T cells from PBMCs. The chain's CDR3 is CASSYNEATNEKLFF. The CDR3 DNA reads as TGTGCCAGCAGTTACAATGAAGCAACTAATGAAAAACTGTTTTTT.